Described below is a single T cell receptor beta chain sequence and its context. Antigen specificity is unknown. TCRdb re-derived calls from the RT-PCR reads in MiXCR, one entry per CDR3 protein. Here the sample spans approximately 520,000 distinct CDR3 sequences, about 25% being singletons. This specimen belongs to a study of response to subunit inactivated influenza vaccine. Findings and limits, study-wide: There was a suggestion from the authors that each seasonal influenza vaccination recruits few new T cells.

The input for sequencing was CD4+ T cells sorted from PBMCs, taken less than 6 days after vaccination. The sequence was collected from a man aged 50-59 years who received an inactivated influenza vaccine.

The CDR3 loop is CASSLVRGYNEQFF. The CDR3 DNA follows: TGTGCCAGCAGCTTAGTTCGGGGATACAATGAGCAGTTCTTC. The chain is built from TRBV11-2 and TRBJ2-1; a weak D match, TRBD2 (5 bases). The V gene's germline CDR1 is SGHAT and CDR2 FQNNGV. The CDR3 is 14 residues long. V shed 1 base and J shed 4 bases, with 8 bases lying between them.